This T cell receptor (beta chain) was profiled in a study of response to subunit inactivated influenza vaccine. TCRdb analysed the RT-PCR reads with MiXCR anew, one entry per CDR3 protein. The sample lists a few hundred thousand distinct CDR3 sequences, 6% to 9% occurring once. Turning to this clonotype: Its antigen is undetermined.

The V end lost 7 bases, the J end lost 3 bases, and 15 bases lay between the germline ends. Germline V gene data show CDR1 as MNHNS and CDR2 as SASEGT. The CDR3 runs 14 residues. Study outcomes and limitations: A suggestion made by the authors is that each seasonal influenza vaccination recruits few new T cells.

The sequence came from a man aged 50 to 69 who received an inactivated influenza vaccine. V is TRBV6-1 and J is TRBJ1-1; D not certain. Specimen: PBMCs from blood, collected about 24 months after vaccination. The CDR3 loop is CASTARGSDTEAFF. The CDR3 coding sequence is TGTGCCAGCACCGCACGGGGTTCCGACACTGAAGCTTTCTTT.